This T cell receptor beta chain was profiled in a study of blood T cell repertoires in COVID-19. Across the study: From the United States, Italy and Spain came samples of acute and convalescent COVID-19. T cells, B-cell-depleted T cells, or PBMCs provided the cDNA or gDNA that served as material.

Germline-derived CDR1 and CDR2 are GTSNPN and SVGIG (reference sequence). This CDR3 spans 16 amino acids. The J segment lost 5 bases and the V segment lost 2 bases, leaving 14 bases of the junction unmatched. Per the study methods: Estimates of nucleated cell counts were drawn from the amplification of reference gene primers. Repertoires were generated with immunoSEQ multiplex PCR, while TCRdb's copy carries only in-frame clones and drops some. V and J calls and clone size are copied from that table; D and trimming were computed from the DNA. The sample shows 270,000 or so clones, about 89% of them seen only once.

The chain is built from TRBV30 and TRBJ1-1, with 7 nucleotides matching TRBD1. This receptor was identified in a man aged 35 to 55 with acute or convalescent COVID-19. The sample was peripheral blood. The CDR3 sequence: CAWSSPGGQLGTEAFF. The DNA for the CDR3 is TGTGCCTGGAGTTCGCCCGGGGGACAGTTGGGTACTGAAGCTTTCTTT.